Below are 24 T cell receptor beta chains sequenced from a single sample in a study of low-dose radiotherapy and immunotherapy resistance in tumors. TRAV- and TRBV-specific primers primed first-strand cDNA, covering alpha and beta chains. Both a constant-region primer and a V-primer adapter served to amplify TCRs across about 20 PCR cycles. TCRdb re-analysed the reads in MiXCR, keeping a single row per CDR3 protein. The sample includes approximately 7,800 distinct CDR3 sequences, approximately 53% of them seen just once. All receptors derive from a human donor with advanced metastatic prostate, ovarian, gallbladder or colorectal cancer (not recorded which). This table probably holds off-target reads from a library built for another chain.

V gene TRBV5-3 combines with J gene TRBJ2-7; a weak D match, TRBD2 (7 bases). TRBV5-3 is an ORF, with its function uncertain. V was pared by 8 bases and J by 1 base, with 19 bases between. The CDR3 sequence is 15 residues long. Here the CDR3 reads CASSPEGGLSYEQYF. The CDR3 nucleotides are TGTGCCAGCAGCCCGGAGGGGGGACTATCCTACGAGCAGTACTTC.

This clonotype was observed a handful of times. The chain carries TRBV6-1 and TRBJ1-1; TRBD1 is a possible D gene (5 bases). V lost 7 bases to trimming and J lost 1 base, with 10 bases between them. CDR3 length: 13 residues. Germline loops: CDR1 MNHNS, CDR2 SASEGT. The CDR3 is CASIKRGNTEAFF. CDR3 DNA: TGTGCCAGCATCAAAAGGGGGAACACTGAAGCTTTCTTT.

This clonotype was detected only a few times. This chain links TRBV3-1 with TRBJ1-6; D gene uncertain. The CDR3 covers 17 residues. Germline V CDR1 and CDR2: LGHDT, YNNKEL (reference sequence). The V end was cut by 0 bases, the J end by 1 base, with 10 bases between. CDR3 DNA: TGTGCCAGCAGCCAAGAGTTTGGAGGGTCCTATAATTCACCCCTCCACTTT. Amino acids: CASSQEFGGSYNSPLHF.

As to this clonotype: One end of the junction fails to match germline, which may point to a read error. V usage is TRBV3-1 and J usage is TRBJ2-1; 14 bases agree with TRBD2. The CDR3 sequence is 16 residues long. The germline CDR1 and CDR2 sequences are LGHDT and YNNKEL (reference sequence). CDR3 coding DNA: TGTGCCAGCAGCCCGACGACTAGCGGGAGGGGCAATGAGCATTTCTTC. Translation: CASSPTTSGRGNEHFF.

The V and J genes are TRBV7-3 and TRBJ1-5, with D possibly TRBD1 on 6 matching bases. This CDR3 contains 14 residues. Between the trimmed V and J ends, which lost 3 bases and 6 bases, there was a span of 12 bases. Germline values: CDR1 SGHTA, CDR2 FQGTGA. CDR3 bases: TGTGCCAGCAGCTTTATTGGGGGCGGTCAGCCCCAGCATTTT. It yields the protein CASSFIGGGQPQHF.

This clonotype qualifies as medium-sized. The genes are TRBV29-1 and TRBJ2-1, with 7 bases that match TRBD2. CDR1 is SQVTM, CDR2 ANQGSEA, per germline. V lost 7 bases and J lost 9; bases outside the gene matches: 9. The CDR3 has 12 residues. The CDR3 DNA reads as TGCAGCGAGAAGGCTAGCGGTAGTGAGCAGTTCTTC. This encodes CSEKASGSEQFF.

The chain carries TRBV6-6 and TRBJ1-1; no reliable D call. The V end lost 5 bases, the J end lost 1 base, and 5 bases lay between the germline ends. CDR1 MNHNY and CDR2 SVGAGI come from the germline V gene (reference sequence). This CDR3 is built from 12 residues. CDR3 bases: TGTGCCAGCAGTGCAACGAACACTGAAGCTTTCTTT. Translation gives CASSATNTEAFF.

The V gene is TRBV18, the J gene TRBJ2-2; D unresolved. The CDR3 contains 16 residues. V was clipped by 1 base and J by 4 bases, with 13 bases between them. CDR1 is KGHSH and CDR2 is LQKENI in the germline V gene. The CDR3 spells CASSPRPEQSTGELFF. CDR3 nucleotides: TGTGCCAGCTCACCACGGCCCGAACAGAGCACCGGGGAGCTGTTTTTT.

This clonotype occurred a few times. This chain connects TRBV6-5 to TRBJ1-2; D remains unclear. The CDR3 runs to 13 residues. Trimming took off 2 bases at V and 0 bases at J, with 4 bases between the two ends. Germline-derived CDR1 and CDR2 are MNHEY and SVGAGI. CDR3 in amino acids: CASSYAANYGYTF. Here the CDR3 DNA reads TGTGCCAGCAGTTACGCAGCTAACTATGGCTACACCTTC.

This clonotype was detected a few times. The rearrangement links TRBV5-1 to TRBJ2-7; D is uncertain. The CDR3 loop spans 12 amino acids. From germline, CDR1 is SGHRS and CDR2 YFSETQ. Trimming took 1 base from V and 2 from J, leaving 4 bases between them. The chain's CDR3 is CASSLTAYEQYF. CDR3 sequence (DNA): TGCGCCAGCAGCTTGACAGCCTACGAGCAGTACTTC.

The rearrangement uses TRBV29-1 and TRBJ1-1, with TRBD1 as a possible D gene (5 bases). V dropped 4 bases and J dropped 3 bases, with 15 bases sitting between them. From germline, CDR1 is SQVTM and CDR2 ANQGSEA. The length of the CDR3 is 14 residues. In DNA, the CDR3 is TGCAGCGTTGGATTTCAGGGATATTACACTGAAGCTTTCTTT. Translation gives CSVGFQGYYTEAFF.

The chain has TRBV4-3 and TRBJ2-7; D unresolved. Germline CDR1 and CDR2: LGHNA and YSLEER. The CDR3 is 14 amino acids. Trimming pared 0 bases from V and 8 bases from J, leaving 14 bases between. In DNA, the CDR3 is TGCGCCAGCAGCCAAGAGTATGGAACCCCGAAGCAGTACTTC. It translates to CASSQEYGTPKQYF.

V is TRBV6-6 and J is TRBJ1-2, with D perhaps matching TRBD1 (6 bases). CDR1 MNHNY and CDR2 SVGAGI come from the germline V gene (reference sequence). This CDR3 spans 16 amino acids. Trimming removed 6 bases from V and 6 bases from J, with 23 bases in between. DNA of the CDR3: TGTGCCAGCAGCCGTGGACAGTCAACCTGGGAGAATGGCTACACCTTC. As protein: CASSRGQSTWENGYTF.

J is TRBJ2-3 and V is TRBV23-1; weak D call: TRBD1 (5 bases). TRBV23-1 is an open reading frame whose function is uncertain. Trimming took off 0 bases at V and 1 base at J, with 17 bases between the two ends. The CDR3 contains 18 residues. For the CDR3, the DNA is TGCGCCAGCAGTCAATCGTCCAATGTCAGGGCTCGCACAGATACGCAGTATTTT. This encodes CASSQSSNVRARTDTQYF.

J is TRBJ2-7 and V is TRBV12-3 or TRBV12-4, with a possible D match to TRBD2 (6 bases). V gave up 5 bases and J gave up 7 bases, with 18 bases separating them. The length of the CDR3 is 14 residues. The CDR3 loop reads CASSLTGGAREQYF. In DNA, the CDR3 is TGTGCCAGCAGTCTCACTGGCGGGGCTAGGGAGCAGTACTTC.

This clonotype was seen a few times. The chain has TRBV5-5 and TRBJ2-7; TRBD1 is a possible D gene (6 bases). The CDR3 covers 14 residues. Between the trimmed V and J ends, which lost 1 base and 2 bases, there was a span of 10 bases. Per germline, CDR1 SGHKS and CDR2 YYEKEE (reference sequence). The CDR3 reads CASSLTNRAYEQYF. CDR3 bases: TGTGCCAGCAGCTTGACTAACAGGGCCTACGAGCAGTACTTC.

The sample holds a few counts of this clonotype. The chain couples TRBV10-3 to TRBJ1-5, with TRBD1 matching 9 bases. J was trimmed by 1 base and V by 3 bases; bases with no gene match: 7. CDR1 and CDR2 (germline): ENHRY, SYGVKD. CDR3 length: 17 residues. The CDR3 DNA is TGTGCCATCAGTGAAGGACAGGGGTTAAAAAGCAATCAGCCCCAGCATTTT. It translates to CAISEGQGLKSNQPQHF.

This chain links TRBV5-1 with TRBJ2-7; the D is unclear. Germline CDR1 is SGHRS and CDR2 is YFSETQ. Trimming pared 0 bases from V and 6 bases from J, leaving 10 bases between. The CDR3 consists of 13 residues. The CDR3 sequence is CASSLDSSGEQYF. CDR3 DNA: TGCGCCAGCAGCTTGGATTCGTCTGGCGAGCAGTACTTC.

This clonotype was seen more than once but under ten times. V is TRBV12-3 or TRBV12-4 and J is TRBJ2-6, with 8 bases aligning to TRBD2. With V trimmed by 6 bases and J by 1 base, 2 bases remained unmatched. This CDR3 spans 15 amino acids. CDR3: CASRPSGSGANVLTF. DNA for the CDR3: TGTGCCAGCAGACCTAGCGGGTCTGGGGCCAACGTCCTGACTTTC.

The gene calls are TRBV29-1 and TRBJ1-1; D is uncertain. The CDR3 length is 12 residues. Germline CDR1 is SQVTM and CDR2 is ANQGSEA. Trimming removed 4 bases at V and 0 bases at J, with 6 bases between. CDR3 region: CSVGLMNTEAFF. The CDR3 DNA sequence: TGCAGCGTTGGGCTCATGAACACTGAAGCTTTCTTT.

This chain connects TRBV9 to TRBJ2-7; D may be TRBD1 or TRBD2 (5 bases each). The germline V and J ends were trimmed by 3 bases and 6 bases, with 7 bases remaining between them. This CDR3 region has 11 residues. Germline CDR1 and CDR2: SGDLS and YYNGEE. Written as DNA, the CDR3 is TGTGCCAGCAGCGGGGGGAGCGAGCAGTACTTC. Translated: CASSGGSEQYF.

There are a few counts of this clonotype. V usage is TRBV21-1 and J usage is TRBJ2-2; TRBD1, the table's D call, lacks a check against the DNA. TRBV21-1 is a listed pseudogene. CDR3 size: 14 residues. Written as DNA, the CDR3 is TGTGCCAGCAGCATGGGACATCCGACGGGGGAGCTGTTTTTT. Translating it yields CASSMGHPTGELFF.

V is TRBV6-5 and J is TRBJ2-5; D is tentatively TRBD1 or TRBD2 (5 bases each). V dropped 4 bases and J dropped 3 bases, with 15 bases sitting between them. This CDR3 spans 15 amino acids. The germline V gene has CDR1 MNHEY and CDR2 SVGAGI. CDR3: CASSFGLGVKETQYF. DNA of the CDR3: TGTGCCAGCAGTTTCGGACTGGGGGTAAAAGAGACCCAGTACTTC.

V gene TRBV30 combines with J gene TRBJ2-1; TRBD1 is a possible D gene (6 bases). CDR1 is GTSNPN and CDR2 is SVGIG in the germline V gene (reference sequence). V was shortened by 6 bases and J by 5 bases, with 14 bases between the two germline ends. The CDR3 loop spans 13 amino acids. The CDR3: CACPSGQNNEQFF. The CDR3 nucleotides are TGTGCCTGCCCCTCCGGACAGAACAATGAGCAGTTCTTC.